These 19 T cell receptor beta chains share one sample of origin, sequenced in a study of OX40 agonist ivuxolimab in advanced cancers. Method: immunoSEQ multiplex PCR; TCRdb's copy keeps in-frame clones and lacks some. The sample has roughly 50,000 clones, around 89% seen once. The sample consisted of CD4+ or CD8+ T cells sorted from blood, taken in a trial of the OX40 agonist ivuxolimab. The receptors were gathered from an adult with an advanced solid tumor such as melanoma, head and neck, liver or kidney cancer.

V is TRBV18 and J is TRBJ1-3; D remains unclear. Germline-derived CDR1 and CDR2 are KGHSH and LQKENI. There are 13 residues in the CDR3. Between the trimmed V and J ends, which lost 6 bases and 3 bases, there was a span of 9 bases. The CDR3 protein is CASSPGRGNTIYF. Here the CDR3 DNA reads TGTGCCAGCTCCCCCGGGCGTGGAAACACCATATATTTT.

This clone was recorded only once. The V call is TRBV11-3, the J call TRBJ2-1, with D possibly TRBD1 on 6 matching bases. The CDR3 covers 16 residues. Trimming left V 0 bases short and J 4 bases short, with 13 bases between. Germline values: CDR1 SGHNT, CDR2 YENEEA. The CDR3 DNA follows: TGTGCCAGCAGCTTAGAAAAACGGACAGCATACAATGAGCAGTTCTTC. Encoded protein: CASSLEKRTAYNEQFF. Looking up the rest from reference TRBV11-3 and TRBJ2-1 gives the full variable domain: EAGVVQSPRYKIIEKKQPVAFWCNPISGHNTLYWYLQNLGQGPELLIRYENEEAVDDSQLPKDRFSAERLKGVDSTLKIQPAELGDSAVYLCASSLEKRTAYNEQFFGPGTRLTVL.

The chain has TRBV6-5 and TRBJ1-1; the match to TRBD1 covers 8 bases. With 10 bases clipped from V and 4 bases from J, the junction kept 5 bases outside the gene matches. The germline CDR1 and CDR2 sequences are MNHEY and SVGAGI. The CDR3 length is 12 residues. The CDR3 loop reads CAIRGLGTEAFF. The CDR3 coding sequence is TGTGCCATCAGGGGGCTCGGCACTGAAGCTTTCTTT.

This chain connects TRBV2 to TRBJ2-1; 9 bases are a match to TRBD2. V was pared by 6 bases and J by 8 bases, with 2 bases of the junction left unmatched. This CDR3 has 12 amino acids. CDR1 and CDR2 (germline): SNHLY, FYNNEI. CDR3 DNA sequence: TGTGCCAGCAGGAGACTAGCGGATGAGCAGTTCTTC. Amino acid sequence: CASRRLADEQFF.

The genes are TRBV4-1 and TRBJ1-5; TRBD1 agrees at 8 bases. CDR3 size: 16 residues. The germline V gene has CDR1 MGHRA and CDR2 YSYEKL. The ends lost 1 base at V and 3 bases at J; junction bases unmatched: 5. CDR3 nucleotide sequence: TGCGCCAGCAGCCAAGTCGTACAGGGGGTCAATCAGCCCCAGCATTTT. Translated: CASSQVVQGVNQPQHF.

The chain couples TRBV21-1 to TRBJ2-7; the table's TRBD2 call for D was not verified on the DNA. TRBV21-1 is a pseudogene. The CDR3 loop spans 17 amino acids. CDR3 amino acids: CASSKGLGEVISYEQYF. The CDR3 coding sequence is TGTGCCAGCAGCAAAGGGCTCGGTGAGGTCATCTCCTACGAGCAGTACTTC.

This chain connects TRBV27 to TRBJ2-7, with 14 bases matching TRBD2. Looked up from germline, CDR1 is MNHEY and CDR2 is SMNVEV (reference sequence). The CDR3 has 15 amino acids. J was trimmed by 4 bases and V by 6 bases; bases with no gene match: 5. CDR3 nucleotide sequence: TGTGCCAGCAGGTTCGGGACTAGCGGGAGATACGAGCAGTACTTC. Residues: CASRFGTSGRYEQYF.

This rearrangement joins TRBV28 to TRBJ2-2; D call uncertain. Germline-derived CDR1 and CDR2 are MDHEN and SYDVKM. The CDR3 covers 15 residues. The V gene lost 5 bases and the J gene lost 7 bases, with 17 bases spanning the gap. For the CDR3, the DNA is TGTGCCAGCAGTCCTCCCGGGCCGGTGGGCGGGGAGCTGTTTTTT. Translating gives CASSPPGPVGGELFF.

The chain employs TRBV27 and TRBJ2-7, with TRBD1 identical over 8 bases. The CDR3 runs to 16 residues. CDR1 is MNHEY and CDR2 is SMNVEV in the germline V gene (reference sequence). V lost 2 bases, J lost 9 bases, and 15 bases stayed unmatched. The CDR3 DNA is TGTGCCAGCAGTTTAAAGGGGGCCAGGGGGCCCCTAGGGCAGTACTTC. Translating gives CASSLKGARGPLGQYF.

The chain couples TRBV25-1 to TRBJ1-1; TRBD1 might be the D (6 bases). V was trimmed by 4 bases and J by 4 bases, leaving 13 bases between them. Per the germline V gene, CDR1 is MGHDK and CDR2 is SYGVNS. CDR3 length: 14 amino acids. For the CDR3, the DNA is TGTGCCAGCAGTGCCGACAGGTCCAGCACTGAAGCTTTCTTT. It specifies CASSADRSSTEAFF.

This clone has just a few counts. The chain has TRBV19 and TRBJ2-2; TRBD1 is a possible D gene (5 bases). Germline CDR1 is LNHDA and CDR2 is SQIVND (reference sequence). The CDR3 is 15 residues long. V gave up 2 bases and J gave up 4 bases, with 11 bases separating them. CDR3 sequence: CASSIQGGVTGELFF. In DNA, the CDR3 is TGTGCCAGTAGTATACAGGGTGGTGTCACCGGGGAGCTGTTTTTT.

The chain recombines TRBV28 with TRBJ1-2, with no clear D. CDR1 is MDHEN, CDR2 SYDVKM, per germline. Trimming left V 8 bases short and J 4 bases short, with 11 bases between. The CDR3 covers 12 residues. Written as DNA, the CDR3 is TGTGCCAGCCCTTTGTGGAGCTATGGCTACACCTTC. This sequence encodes CASPLWSYGYTF.

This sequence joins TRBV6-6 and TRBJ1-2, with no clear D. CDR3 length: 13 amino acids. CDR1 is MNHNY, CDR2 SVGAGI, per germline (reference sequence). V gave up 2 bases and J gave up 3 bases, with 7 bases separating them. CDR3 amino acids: CASSYVFDYGYTF. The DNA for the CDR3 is TGTGCCAGCAGTTACGTATTCGACTATGGCTACACCTTC.

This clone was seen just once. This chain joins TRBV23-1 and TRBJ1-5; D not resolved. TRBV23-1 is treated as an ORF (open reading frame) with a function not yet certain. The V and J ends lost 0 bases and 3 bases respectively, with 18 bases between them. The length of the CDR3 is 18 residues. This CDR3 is CASSQSFLGASNNQPQHF. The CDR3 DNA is TGCGCCAGCAGTCAATCCTTTCTGGGAGCCTCTAACAATCAGCCCCAGCATTTT.

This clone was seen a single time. CDR3 sequence: CASSGTGGSDTQYF. CDR3 DNA sequence: TGTGCCAGTAGTGGGACAGGGGGCTCAGATACGCAGTATTTT. The chain carries TRBV19 and TRBJ2-3, with 12 bases fitting TRBD1. J gave up 4 bases and V 5 bases, and 1 base lay outside the gene matches. The CDR3 runs 14 residues. The germline V gene encodes CDR1 LNHDA and CDR2 SQIVND (reference sequence).

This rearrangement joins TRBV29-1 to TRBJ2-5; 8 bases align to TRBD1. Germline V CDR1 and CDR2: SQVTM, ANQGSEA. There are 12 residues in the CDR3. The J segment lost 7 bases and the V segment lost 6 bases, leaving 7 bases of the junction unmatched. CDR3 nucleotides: TGCAGCGTCACAGGGGGAGGAGGGACCCAGTACTTC. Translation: CSVTGGGGTQYF.

The CDR3 region is CASSEAGQVNYGYTF. CDR3 bases: TGTGCCAGCAGCGAAGCGGGACAGGTTAACTATGGCTACACCTTC. The rearrangement joins TRBV4-2 to TRBJ1-2; 8 nucleotides match TRBD1. In germline, CDR1 is LGHNA, CDR2 YNFKEQ. After removal of 5 bases from V and 1 base from J, the junction contained 6 bases not matched to a gene. The CDR3 totals 15 residues.

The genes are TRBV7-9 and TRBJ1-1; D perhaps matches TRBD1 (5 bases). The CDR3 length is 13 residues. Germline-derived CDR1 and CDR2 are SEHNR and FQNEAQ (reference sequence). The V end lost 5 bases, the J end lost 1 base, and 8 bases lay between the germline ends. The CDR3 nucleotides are TGTGCCAGCAGCGGGCAGGGGAACACTGAAGCTTTCTTT. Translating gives CASSGQGNTEAFF.

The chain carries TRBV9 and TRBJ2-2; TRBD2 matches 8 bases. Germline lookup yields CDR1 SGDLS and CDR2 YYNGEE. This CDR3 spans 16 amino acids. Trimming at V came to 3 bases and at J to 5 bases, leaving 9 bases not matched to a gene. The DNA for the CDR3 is TGTGCCAGCAGCGGGGCTCCCGGGAGGGTTACCGGGGAGCTGTTTTTT. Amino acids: CASSGAPGRVTGELFF.